One and the same sample provided the 22 T cell receptor beta chains below, sequenced in a study of blood T cell repertoires in COVID-19. Data came from immunoSEQ multiplex PCR; TCRdb stores just in-frame clones and leaves some out. The sample carries hundreds of thousands of clones, 70% to 80% recorded once. The sequencing input was peripheral blood. The source is a woman at least 80 years old with acute or convalescent COVID-19.

This clone was seen only a few times. The chain has TRBV7-9 and TRBJ1-2; TRBD1 is a possible D gene (5 bases). The germline V gene encodes CDR1 SEHNR and CDR2 FQNEAQ (reference sequence). The V gene lost 5 bases and the J gene lost 4 bases, with 20 bases spanning the gap. The CDR3 consists of 16 residues. CDR3: CASSPSTAPTLYGYTF. CDR3 nucleotides: TGTGCCAGCAGCCCCTCGACAGCCCCGACTCTCTATGGCTACACCTTC. Full variable domain (outside the CDR3, taken from reference TRBV7-9 and TRBJ1-2): DTGVSQNPRHKITKRGQNVTFRCDPISEHNRLYWYRQTLGQGPEFLTYFQNEAQLEKSRLLSDRFSAERPKGSFSTLEIQRTEQGDSAMYLCASSPSTAPTLYGYTFGSGTRLTVV.

This clone was seen a few times. V usage is TRBV5-1 and J usage is TRBJ2-2; D possibly corresponds to TRBD1 (5 bases). The CDR3 length is 13 residues. V was shortened by 4 bases and J by 7 bases, with 11 bases between the two germline ends. From germline, CDR1 is SGHRS and CDR2 YFSETQ. The CDR3 loop is CASSGAEVGELFF. Written as DNA, the CDR3 is TGCGCCAGCAGCGGGGCAGAGGTCGGGGAGCTGTTTTTT.

This chain links TRBV18 with TRBJ2-3; D is unresolved. Looked up from germline, CDR1 is KGHSH and CDR2 is LQKENI. V lost 2 bases, J lost 2 bases, and 20 bases lay in between. The CDR3 length is 18 residues. CDR3 DNA: TGTGCCAGCTCACCAAGTTTGAGGCCAACTTCTAACACAGATACGCAGTATTTT. This sequence encodes CASSPSLRPTSNTDTQYF.

The chain uses TRBV9 and TRBJ2-1, with TRBD2 matching over 8 bases. The V gene's germline CDR1 is SGDLS and CDR2 YYNGEE. The trim removed 3 bases at V and 7 bases at J, leaving 3 bases unmatched. This CDR3 is 13 amino acids long. This CDR3 is CASSAGLVNEQFF. The CDR3, as DNA: TGTGCCAGCAGCGCGGGACTAGTGAATGAGCAGTTCTTC.

V and J are TRBV2 and TRBJ2-4; D is unclear. V was trimmed by 6 bases and J by 0 bases, leaving 18 bases between them. The CDR3 consists of 17 residues. CDR1 and CDR2 from the germline V gene are SNHLY and FYNNEI. CDR3 coding DNA: TGTGCCAGCAGACCCAACCGTGTACAGATAGCCAAAAACATTCAGTACTTC. This sequence encodes CASRPNRVQIAKNIQYF.

The V and J genes are TRBV5-4 and TRBJ2-7; TRBD2 agrees at 12 bases. V was clipped by 4 bases and J by 5 bases; unmatched bases: 10. This CDR3 is built from 16 residues. Germline V gene data show CDR1 as SGHNT and CDR2 as YYREEE (reference sequence). In nucleotides, the CDR3 is TGTGCCAGCAGCGAGGGACTAGCGGGCGCCATTAACGAGCAGTACTTC. This translates into CASSEGLAGAINEQYF.

V usage is TRBV9 and J usage is TRBJ2-7, with D tentatively TRBD2 (5 bases). The germline gives CDR1 SGDLS, CDR2 YYNGEE. V was cut by 0 bases and J by 7 bases, with 14 bases left in between. CDR3 length: 14 amino acids. The CDR3 loop is CASSVGTPGGEQYF. CDR3 DNA: TGTGCCAGCAGCGTAGGGACGCCGGGCGGGGAGCAGTACTTC.

V and J are TRBV30 and TRBJ1-1; TRBD1 might be the D (6 bases). Trimming took off 7 bases at V and 2 bases at J, with 14 bases between the two ends. CDR3 length: 13 amino acids. From germline, CDR1 is GTSNPN and CDR2 SVGIG (reference sequence). The CDR3, as DNA: TGTGCCTCTGGGGGGGCACCCAACACTGAAGCTTTCTTT. It specifies CASGGAPNTEAFF. Full variable domain (remainder filled in from reference TRBV30 and TRBJ1-1): SQTIHQWPATLVQPVGSPLSLECTVEGTSNPNLYWYRQAAGRGLQLLFYSVGIGQISSEVPQNLSASRPQDRQFILSSKKLLLSDSGFYLCASGGAPNTEAFFGQGTRLTVV.

The chain links TRBV7-2 to TRBJ2-1; TRBD1 might be the D (6 bases). The CDR3 totals 15 residues. With 5 bases removed from V and 3 bases from J, the gap between germline ends came to 14 bases. CDR1 SGHTA and CDR2 FQGNSA come from the germline V gene. In nucleotides, the CDR3 is TGTGCCAGCAGCCCTACAGGGTTCGGCTACAATGAGCAGTTCTTC. Its protein is CASSPTGFGYNEQFF. Together with reference TRBV7-2 and TRBJ2-1, the CDR3 gives the full variable domain: GAGVSQSPSNKVTEKGKDVELRCDPISGHTALYWYRQSLGQGLEFLIYFQGNSAPDKSGLPSDRFSAERTGGSVSTLTIQRTQQEDSAVYLCASSPTGFGYNEQFFGPGTRLTVL.

Concerning this clone itself: Within the sample, other DNA sequences also encode this same CDR3. This rearrangement joins TRBV5-1 to TRBJ1-2, with no clear D. The CDR3 extends over 13 amino acids. V shed 0 bases and J shed 2 bases, with 5 bases lying between them. From germline, CDR1 is SGHRS and CDR2 YFSETQ. CDR3 protein: CASSLDGNYGYTF. For the CDR3, the DNA is TGCGCCAGCAGCTTGGACGGGAACTATGGCTACACCTTC.

This sequence joins TRBV2 and TRBJ1-3; 7 bases fit TRBD1. Germline lookup yields CDR1 SNHLY and CDR2 FYNNEI. The CDR3 loop spans 16 amino acids. J lost 4 bases, V lost 2 bases, and 8 bases had no gene match. The CDR3 sequence is CASSEPITGAGNTIYF. CDR3 nucleotides: TGTGCCAGCAGTGAACCCATAACAGGGGCCGGAAACACCATATATTTT. Using reference TRBV2 and TRBJ1-3 for the parts outside the CDR3, the full variable domain is EPEVTQTPSHQVTQMGQEVILRCVPISNHLYFYWYRQILGQKVEFLVSFYNNEISEKSEIFDDQFSVERPDGSNFTLKIRSTKLEDSAMYFCASSEPITGAGNTIYFGEGSWLTVV.

V is TRBV29-1 and J is TRBJ2-3, with 7 bases identical to TRBD1. Trimming took 4 bases from V and 0 from J; bases not matched to a gene: 1. Germline values: CDR1 SQVTM, CDR2 ANQGSEA. The CDR3 sequence is 13 residues long. The chain's CDR3 is CSVATGSTDTQYF. In DNA, the CDR3 is TGCAGCGTTGCGACAGGGAGCACAGATACGCAGTATTTT.

J is TRBJ1-5 and V is TRBV24-1; TRBD1 is a possible D gene (5 bases). Between the trimmed V and J ends, which lost 4 bases and 7 bases, there was a span of 13 bases. The CDR3 totals 14 residues. Germline values: CDR1 KGHDR, CDR2 SFDVKD. CDR3 region: CATSDPGTSQPQHF. The CDR3 nucleotides read TGTGCCACCAGTGACCCCGGGACTTCCCAGCCCCAGCATTTT.

The CDR3 sequence is CASSRGQGDTEAFF. CDR3 DNA: TGTGCCAGCTCTCGAGGACAGGGTGACACTGAAGCTTTCTTT. The chain carries TRBV18 and TRBJ1-1, with 8 nucleotides matching TRBD1. This CDR3 contains 14 residues. The germline V gene has CDR1 KGHSH and CDR2 LQKENI. After removal of 6 bases from V and 3 bases from J, the junction contained 6 bases not matched to a gene.

The chain employs TRBV19 and TRBJ2-1; 9 bases line up with TRBD2. J was trimmed by 12 bases and V by 1 base; bases with no gene match: 4. The CDR3 sequence is 13 residues long. Looked up from germline, CDR1 is LNHDA and CDR2 is SQIVND (reference sequence). CDR3 nucleotides: TGTGCCAGTAGTATAGGGACTAGCGCCGCGCAGTTCTTC. Its protein product is CASSIGTSAAQFF.

The chain recombines TRBV6-5 with TRBJ2-1, with 9 bases matching TRBD2. Trimming at V came to 2 bases and at J to 4 bases, leaving 3 bases not matched to a gene. The germline gives CDR1 MNHEY, CDR2 SVGAGI. The CDR3 loop spans 15 amino acids. The CDR3, as DNA: TGTGCCAGCAGTTACCAACTAGCGGGTTACAATGAGCAGTTCTTC. Encoded protein: CASSYQLAGYNEQFF.

V usage is TRBV28 and J usage is TRBJ2-7; TRBD2 aligns across 16 bases. The length of the CDR3 is 15 residues. From germline, CDR1 is MDHEN and CDR2 SYDVKM. The V gene end was trimmed by 11 bases and the J gene end by 5 bases; junction bases not matched to a gene: 9. The CDR3 reads CASGTSGRAFHEQYF. The CDR3 coding sequence is TGTGCCTCGGGGACTAGCGGGAGGGCCTTCCACGAGCAGTACTTC.

The rearrangement links TRBV9 to TRBJ2-7; 7 nucleotides line up with TRBD2. Trimming cost V 4 bases and J 0 bases; bases outside gene matches: 22. There are 20 residues in the CDR3. Germline CDR1 SGDLS, CDR2 YYNGEE. The CDR3 nucleotides read TGTGCCAGCAGCCCCCGTAGTGGTCGGGTTTCAGCGGGGACCTCCTACGAGCAGTACTTC. This codes for CASSPRSGRVSAGTSYEQYF.

The rearrangement links TRBV11-2 to TRBJ2-7; D uncertain. V dropped 5 bases and J dropped 7 bases, with 18 bases sitting between them. This CDR3 has 14 residues. Germline CDR1 reads SGHAT; CDR2 reads FQNNGV. CDR3 protein: CASSPGWANWEQYF. CDR3 coding DNA: TGTGCCAGCAGCCCCGGTTGGGCGAATTGGGAGCAGTACTTC.

The CDR3 here is CASSQDLKAGVTGELFF. CDR3 DNA sequence: TGTGCCAGCAGCCAAGATCTGAAAGCGGGAGTCACCGGGGAGCTGTTTTTT. The chain has TRBV3-1 (or the pseudogene TRBV3-2) and TRBJ2-2; 8 bases fit TRBD2. This CDR3 has 17 amino acids. V was pared by 0 bases and J by 4 bases, with 7 bases of the junction left unmatched. The germline V gene has CDR1 LGHDT and CDR2 YNNKEL (reference sequence).

V usage is TRBV7-9 and J usage is TRBJ1-5; 8 positions agree with TRBD1. J lost 2 bases, V lost 5 bases, and 11 bases had no gene match. Germline CDR1 reads SEHNR; CDR2 reads FQNEAQ (reference sequence). The CDR3 length is 17 residues. For the CDR3, the DNA is TGTGCCAGCAGCACCGGACAGGGAGGAAGAGGCAATCAGCCCCAGCATTTT. Amino acids: CASSTGQGGRGNQPQHF.

This clone was found a few times. The chain uses TRBV11-2 and TRBJ1-4; 7 bases fit TRBD1. Germline loops: CDR1 SGHAT, CDR2 FQNNGV. The CDR3 spans 15 residues. The V segment lost 4 bases and the J segment 5 bases; nucleotides outside the gene matches: 7. The CDR3 region has the DNA TGTGCCAGCAGCTCAAACAGGGGACTGAATGAAAAACTGTTTTTT. This sequence encodes CASSSNRGLNEKLFF.